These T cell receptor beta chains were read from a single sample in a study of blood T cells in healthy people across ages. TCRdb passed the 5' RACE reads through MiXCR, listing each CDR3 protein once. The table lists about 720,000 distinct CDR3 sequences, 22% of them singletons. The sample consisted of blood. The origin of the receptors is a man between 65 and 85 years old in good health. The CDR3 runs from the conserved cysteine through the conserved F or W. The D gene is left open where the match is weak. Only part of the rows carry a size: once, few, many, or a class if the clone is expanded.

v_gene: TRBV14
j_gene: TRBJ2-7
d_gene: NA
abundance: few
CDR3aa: CASSQVRGYEQYF
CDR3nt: TGTGCCAGCAGCCAAGTAAGGGGGTACGAGCAGTACTTC

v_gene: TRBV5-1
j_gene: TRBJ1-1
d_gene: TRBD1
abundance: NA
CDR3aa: CASSGRTGATEAFF
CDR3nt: TGCGCCAGCAGCGGTAGGACAGGGGCCACTGAAGCTTTCTTT

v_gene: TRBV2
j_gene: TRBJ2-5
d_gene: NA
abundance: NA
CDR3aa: CASVVGSGETQYF
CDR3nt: TGTGCCAGCGTGGTTGGTAGCGGAGAGACCCAGTACTTC

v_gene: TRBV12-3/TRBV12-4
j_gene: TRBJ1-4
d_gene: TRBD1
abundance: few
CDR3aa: CASSGGTGLVGEKLFF
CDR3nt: TGTGCCAGCAGTGGGGGGACAGGGCTGGTTGGAGAAAAACTGTTTTTT

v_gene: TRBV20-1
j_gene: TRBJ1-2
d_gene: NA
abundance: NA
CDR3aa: CSVGERRYGYTF
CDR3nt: TGCAGTGTTGGAGAAAGACGTTATGGCTACACCTTC

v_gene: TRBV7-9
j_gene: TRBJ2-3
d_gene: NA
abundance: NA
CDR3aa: CASSLVSLDTQYF
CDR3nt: TGTGCCAGCAGCTTAGTCTCCCTGGATACGCAGTATTTT

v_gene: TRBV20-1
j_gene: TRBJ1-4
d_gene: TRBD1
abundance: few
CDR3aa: CSARPGNRGGEKLFF
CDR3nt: TGCAGTGCTAGACCTGGAAACAGGGGCGGGGAAAAACTGTTTTTT

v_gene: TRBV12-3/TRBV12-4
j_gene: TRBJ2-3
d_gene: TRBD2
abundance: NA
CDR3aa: CASTLGLAGNTDTQYF
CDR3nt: TGTGCCAGCACCCTTGGGCTAGCGGGAAACACAGATACGCAGTATTTT

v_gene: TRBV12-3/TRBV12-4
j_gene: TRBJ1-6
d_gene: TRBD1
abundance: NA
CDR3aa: CASTRQGHSPLHF
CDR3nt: TGTGCCAGCACCCGACAGGGTCACTCACCCCTCCACTTT

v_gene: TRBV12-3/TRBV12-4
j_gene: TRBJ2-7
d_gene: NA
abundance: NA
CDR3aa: CASSLMGASYEQYF
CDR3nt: TGTGCCAGCAGTTTAATGGGGGCCTCCTACGAGCAGTACTTC

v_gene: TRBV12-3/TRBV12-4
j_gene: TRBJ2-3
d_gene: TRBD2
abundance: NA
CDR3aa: CASSRTRNSDTEYF
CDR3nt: TGTGCCAGCAGCCGGACTAGGAATTCAGATACGGAGTATTTT

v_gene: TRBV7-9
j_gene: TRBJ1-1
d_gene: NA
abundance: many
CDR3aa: CASRDQGGKMNTEAFF
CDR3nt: TGTGCCAGCAGGGACCAGGGAGGAAAGATGAACACTGAAGCTTTCTTT

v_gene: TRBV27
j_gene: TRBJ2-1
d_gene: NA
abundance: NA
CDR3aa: CASSLSGPGYNEQFF
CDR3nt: TGTGCCAGCAGTTTAAGCGGGCCAGGGTACAATGAGCAGTTCTTC

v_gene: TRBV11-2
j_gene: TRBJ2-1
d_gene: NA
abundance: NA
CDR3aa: CASSSSGRGRIEQFF
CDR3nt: TGTGCCAGCAGCTCTTCAGGACGGGGACGTATTGAGCAGTTCTTC

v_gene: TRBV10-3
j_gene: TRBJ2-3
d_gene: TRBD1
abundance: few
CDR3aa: CAISGTGKRNTQYF
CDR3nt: TGTGCCATCAGCGGGACAGGGAAGCGGAATACGCAGTATTTT

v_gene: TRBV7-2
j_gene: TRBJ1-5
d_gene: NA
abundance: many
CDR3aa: CASSPSAWEPQHF
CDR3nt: TGTGCCAGCAGCCCTAGTGCGTGGGAGCCCCAGCATTTT

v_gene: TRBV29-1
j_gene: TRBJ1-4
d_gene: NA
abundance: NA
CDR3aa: CSVEGRGGEKLFF
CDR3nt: TGCAGCGTTGAAGGCAGGGGCGGGGAAAAACTGTTTTTT

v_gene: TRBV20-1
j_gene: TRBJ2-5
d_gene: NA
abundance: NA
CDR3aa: CSARGGVQETQYF
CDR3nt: TGCAGTGCTAGAGGTGGGGTCCAAGAGACCCAGTACTTC

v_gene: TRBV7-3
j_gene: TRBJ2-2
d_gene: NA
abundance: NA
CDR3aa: CASSPDAVTANTGELFF
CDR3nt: TGTGCCAGCAGCCCCGACGCGGTTACCGCTAACACCGGGGAGCTGTTTTTT

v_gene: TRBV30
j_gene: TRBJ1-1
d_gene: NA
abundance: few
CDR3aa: CAWSQFRGNTEAFF
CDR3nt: TGTGCCTGGAGTCAGTTCAGGGGGAACACTGAAGCTTTCTTT

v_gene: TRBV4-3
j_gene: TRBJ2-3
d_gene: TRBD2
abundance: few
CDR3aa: CASSQDLGGVTDTQYF
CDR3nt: TGCGCCAGCAGCCAAGATTTGGGAGGGGTCACAGATACGCAGTATTTT

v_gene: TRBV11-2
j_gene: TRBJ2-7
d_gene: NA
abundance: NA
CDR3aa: CASSSVFAGAVFDEQYF
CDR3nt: TGTGCCAGCAGCTCCGTCTTTGCGGGGGCGGTATTCGACGAGCAGTACTTC

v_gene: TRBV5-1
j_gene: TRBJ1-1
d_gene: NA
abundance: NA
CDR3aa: CASSGWDLNTEAFF
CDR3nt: TGCGCCAGCAGCGGTTGGGACCTGAACACTGAAGCTTTCTTT

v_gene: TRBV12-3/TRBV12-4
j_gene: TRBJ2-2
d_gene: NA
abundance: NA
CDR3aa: CASSIDGTGELFF
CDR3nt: TGTGCCAGCAGTATCGATGGCACCGGGGAGCTGTTTTTT

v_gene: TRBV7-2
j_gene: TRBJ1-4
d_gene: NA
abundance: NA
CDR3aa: CASSLGVPSNEKLFF
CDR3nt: TGTGCCAGCAGCTTAGGAGTACCGAGTAATGAAAAACTGTTTTTT

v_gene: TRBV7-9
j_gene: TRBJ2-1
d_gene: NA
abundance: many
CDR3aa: CASSPGNNEQFF
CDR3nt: TGTGCCAGCAGCCCAGGGAACAATGAGCAGTTCTTC

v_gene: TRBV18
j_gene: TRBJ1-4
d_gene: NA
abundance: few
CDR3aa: CASSPQPGEYEKLFF
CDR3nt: TGTGCCAGCTCACCACAGCCGGGGGAGTATGAAAAACTGTTTTTT

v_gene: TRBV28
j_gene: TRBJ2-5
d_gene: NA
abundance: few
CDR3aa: CASTQGGLIWETQYF
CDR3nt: TGTGCCAGCACCCAAGGCGGGTTAATTTGGGAGACCCAGTACTTC

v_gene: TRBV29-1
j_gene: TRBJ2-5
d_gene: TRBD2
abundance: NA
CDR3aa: CSAGTLAGGAKTQYF
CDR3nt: TGCAGCGCCGGGACACTAGCGGGGGGTGCGAAGACCCAGTACTTC

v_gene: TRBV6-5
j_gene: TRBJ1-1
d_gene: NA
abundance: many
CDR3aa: CASGQPITMNTEAFF
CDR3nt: TGTGCCAGCGGACAGCCGATCACCATGAACACTGAAGCTTTCTTT

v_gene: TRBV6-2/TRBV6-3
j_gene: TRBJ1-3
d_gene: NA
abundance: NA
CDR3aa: CASSSRAAGNTIYF
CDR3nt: TGTGCCAGCAGTTCCCGGGCCGCTGGAAACACCATATATTTT

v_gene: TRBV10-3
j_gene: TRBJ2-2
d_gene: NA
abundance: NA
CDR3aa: CALRAENTGELFF
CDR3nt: TGTGCCTTGCGGGCAGAGAACACCGGGGAGCTGTTTTTT

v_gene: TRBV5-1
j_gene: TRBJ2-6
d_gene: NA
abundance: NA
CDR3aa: CASSSGLLVSGANVLTF
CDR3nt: TGCGCCAGCAGCTCGGGGTTGTTGGTCTCTGGGGCCAACGTCCTGACTTTC

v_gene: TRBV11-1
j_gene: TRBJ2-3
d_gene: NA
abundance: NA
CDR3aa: CASSPWGRTDTQYF
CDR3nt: TGTGCCAGCAGCCCCTGGGGACGCACAGATACGCAGTATTTT

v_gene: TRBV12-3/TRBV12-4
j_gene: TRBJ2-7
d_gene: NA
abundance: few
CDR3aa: CASSSSNRYEQYF
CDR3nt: TGTGCCAGCAGTTCATCGAACCGGTACGAGCAGTACTTC

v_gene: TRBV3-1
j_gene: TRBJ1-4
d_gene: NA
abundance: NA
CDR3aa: CASKRGSTNEKLFF
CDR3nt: TGTGCCAGCAAAAGGGGCTCAACTAATGAAAAACTGTTTTTT

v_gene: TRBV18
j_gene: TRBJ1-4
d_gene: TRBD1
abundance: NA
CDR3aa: CASSPGQGKEKLFF
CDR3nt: TGTGCCAGCTCACCGGGACAGGGAAAGGAAAAACTGTTTTTT

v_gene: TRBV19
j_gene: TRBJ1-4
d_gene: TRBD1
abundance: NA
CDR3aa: CASTGTGGLANEKLFF
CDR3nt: TGTGCCTCAACCGGGACAGGGGGTTTGGCTAATGAAAAACTGTTTTTT

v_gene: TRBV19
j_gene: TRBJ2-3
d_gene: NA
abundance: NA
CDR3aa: CASSQIYGTDTQYF
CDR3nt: TGTGCCAGTAGCCAGATATATGGGACAGATACGCAGTATTTT

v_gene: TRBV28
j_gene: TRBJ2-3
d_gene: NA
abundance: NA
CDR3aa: CASIGGRTDTQYF
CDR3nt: TGTGCCAGCATAGGGGGTAGGACAGATACGCAGTATTTT

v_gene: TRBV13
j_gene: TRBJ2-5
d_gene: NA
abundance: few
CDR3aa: CASSFVVGSRVETQYF
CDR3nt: TGTGCCAGCAGCTTCGTGGTCGGTTCTAGAGTGGAGACCCAGTACTTC

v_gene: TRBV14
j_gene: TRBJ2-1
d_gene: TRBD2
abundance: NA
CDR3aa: CASSQLAGLDEQFF
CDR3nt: TGTGCCAGCAGCCAGTTAGCGGGGCTGGATGAGCAGTTCTTC

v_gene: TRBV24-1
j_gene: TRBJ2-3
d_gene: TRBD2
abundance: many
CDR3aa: CATSDSTLADTSTDTQYF
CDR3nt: TGTGCCACCAGTGACTCCACCCTAGCGGATACTAGCACAGATACGCAGTATTTT

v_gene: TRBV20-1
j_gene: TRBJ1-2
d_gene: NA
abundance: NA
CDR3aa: CSASPQLYGYTF
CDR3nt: TGCAGTGCTAGTCCCCAGCTTTATGGCTACACCTTC

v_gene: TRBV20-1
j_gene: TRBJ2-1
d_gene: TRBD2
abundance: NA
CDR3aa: CSAPSGISYNEQFF
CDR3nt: TGCAGTGCTCCTAGCGGGATCTCCTACAATGAGCAGTTCTTC

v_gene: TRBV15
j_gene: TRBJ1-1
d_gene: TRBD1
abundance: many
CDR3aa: CATSGFRTGGADTEAFF
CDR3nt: TGTGCCACCAGCGGGTTTCGCACAGGGGGCGCAGACACTGAAGCTTTCTTT

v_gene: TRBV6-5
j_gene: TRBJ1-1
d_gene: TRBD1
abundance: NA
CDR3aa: CASSELSGTGRHEAFF
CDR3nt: TGTGCCAGCAGTGAGCTTTCCGGGACAGGACGCCATGAAGCTTTCTTT

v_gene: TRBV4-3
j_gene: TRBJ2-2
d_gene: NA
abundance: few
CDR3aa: CASSHNPGHSTGELFF
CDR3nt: TGCGCCAGCAGCCACAATCCGGGACATTCCACCGGGGAGCTGTTTTTT

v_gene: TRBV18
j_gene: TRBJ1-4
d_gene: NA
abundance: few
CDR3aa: CASSQMGSGTTNEKLFF
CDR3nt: TGTGCCAGCTCCCAGATGGGATCGGGGACAACTAATGAAAAACTGTTTTTT

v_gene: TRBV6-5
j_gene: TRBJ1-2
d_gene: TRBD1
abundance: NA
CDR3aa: CASSYAGTDAGYAF
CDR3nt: TGTGCCAGCAGTTACGCCGGGACAGATGCTGGCTACGCCTTC

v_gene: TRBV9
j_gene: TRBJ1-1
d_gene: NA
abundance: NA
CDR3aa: CASSDFRGTEAFF
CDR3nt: TGTGCCAGCAGCGATTTTCGGGGCACTGAAGCTTTCTTT

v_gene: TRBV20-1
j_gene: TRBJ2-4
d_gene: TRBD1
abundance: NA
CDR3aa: CSANTGGLNIQYF
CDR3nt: TGCAGTGCTAACACAGGGGGATTGAACATTCAGTACTTC

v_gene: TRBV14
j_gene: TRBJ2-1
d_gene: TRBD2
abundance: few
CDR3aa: CASSPGWGSGGPLSNEQFF
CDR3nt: TGTGCCAGCAGCCCAGGGTGGGGAAGCGGGGGGCCGTTGAGCAATGAGCAGTTCTTC

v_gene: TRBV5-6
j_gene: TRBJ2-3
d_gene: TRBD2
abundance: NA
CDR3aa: CASSQGASGEQTDTQYF
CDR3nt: TGTGCCAGCAGCCAAGGGGCTAGCGGGGAACAGACAGATACGCAGTATTTT

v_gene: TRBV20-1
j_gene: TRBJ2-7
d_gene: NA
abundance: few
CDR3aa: CSARDIRHEQYF
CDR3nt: TGCAGTGCTAGAGATATCCGCCACGAGCAGTACTTC